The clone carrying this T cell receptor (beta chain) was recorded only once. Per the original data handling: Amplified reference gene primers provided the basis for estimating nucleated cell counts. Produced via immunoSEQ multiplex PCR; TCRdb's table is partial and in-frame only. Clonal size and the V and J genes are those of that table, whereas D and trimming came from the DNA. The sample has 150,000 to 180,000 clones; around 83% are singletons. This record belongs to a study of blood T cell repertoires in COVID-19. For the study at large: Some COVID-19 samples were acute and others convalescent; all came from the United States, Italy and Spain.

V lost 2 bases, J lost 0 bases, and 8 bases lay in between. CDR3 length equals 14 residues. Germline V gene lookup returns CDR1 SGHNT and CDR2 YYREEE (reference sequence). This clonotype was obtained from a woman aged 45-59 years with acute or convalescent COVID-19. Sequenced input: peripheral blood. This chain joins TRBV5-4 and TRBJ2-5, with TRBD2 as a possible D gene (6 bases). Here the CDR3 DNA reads TGTGCCAGCAGCTTAGCGGGCCACCAAGAGACCCAGTACTTC. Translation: CASSLAGHQETQYF.